This paragraph reports one T cell receptor beta chain. Its cognate antigen is unknown. Unique molecular identifiers tagged the TCR beta cDNA libraries. With roughly 0.85 to 11 million T cells as the source, 540,000 or so cDNA molecules resulted. One entry per CDR3 protein results from TCRdb running MiXCR on the PCR reads. The sample carries roughly 670,000 distinct CDR3 sequences, around 64% recorded once. The sample belongs to a study of post-analysis software for immune sequencing data. The CDR3 consists of 14 residues. The V gene's germline CDR1 is SQVTM and CDR2 ANQGSEA. V gave up 7 bases and J gave up 1 base; unmatched junction bases: 3. The study's findings and limits: Relative to controls, patients had several TRBV segments at higher frequency, with TRBV5-6, TRBV5-1 and TRBV20-1 among these. Multiple sclerosis was associated with a significant reduction in normalized Chao1 diversity relative to controls.

The V and J genes are TRBV29-1 and TRBJ2-5, with 13 bases fitting TRBD2. Sequencing was done on a sample of blood. This receptor was identified in a girl aged 2-9 years with multiple sclerosis. The DNA of the CDR3 is TGCAGCGATCGACTAGCGGGGGGCCAAGAGACCCAGTACTTC. Its protein is CSDRLAGGQETQYF.